The 19 T cell receptor beta chains in this list originate from one sample, sequenced in a study of T cells in Graves' hyperthyroidism and ophthalmopathy (dated by TCRdb to between 2017 and 2020). Receptor amplification or capture employed multiplex PCR. TCRdb lists the instrument as Illumina HiSeq 2000. TCR beta CDR3 regions were amplified from RNA transcripts. A first-round RT-PCR of the TCR CDR3 used the HTBI primer set with the Qiagen OneStep RT-PCR kit. The raw public reads went through TCRdb reprocessing: fastp at Q25, MiXCR clone calling, in-frame beta chains kept. Rows with a matching CDR3 protein are joined into one entry that keeps the most common DNA and genes. This sample has about 620,000 distinct CDR3 sequences in its table, and 15% to 20% of those were observed once. Together, the top ten hold around 4% of the sample. The source material was blood. Receptors originate from a woman in her thirties with Graves' hyperthyroidism.

This clonotype was picked up a small number of times. This rearrangement joins TRBV19 to TRBJ2-3; 7 bases map to TRBD1. The germline gives CDR1 LNHDA, CDR2 SQIVND (reference sequence). The J segment lost 0 bases and the V segment lost 5 bases, leaving 8 bases of the junction unmatched. The CDR3 extends over 16 amino acids. The CDR3 region is CASSYSTGWSTDTQYF. The CDR3 DNA reads as TGTGCCAGTAGTTACTCGACAGGGTGGAGCACAGATACGCAGTATTTT.

This clonotype was seen at least ten times. The chain has TRBV28 and TRBJ2-5; D may be TRBD1 (5 bases). Trimming took 8 bases from V and 5 from J, leaving 12 bases between them. Germline CDR1 reads MDHEN; CDR2 reads SYDVKM. This CDR3 has 12 amino acids. CDR3 loop: CASQGFQETQYF. The CDR3 DNA reads as TGTGCCAGCCAGGGATTTCAGGAGACCCAGTACTTC.

The chain couples TRBV3-1 to TRBJ2-5; no firm D call. There are 15 residues in the CDR3. The germline gives CDR1 LGHDT, CDR2 YNNKEL (reference sequence). Trimming stripped 6 bases from V and 1 base from J, with 15 bases between. The CDR3 sequence is CASRPGRKPQETQYF. The CDR3 coding sequence is TGTGCCAGCAGGCCTGGACGAAAACCCCAAGAGACCCAGTACTTC.

This clonotype came up many times. This chain uses TRBV24-1 with TRBJ2-3, with D perhaps matching TRBD2 (5 bases). This CDR3 contains 13 residues. V was trimmed by 8 bases and J by 2 bases, leaving 10 bases between them. Germline V gene lookup returns CDR1 KGHDR and CDR2 SFDVKD. The CDR3 DNA follows: TGTGCCACCAAGGAACTAGACACAGATACGCAGTATTTT. It codes for CATKELDTDTQYF.

The rearrangement joins TRBV9 to TRBJ1-1; 8 bases line up with TRBD1. The V and J ends lost 3 bases and 4 bases, in that order; junction bases with no gene match: 5. Germline-derived CDR1 and CDR2 are SGDLS and YYNGEE. The CDR3 contains 14 residues. This CDR3 reads CASSARQGPTEAFF. Written as DNA, the CDR3 is TGTGCCAGCAGCGCGCGACAGGGGCCCACTGAAGCTTTCTTT. The whole variable domain, remainder taken from reference TRBV9 and TRBJ1-1, is DSGVTQTPKHLITATGQRVTLRCSPRSGDLSVYWYQQSLDQGLQFLIQYYNGEERAKGNILERFSAQQFPDLHSELNLSSLELGDSALYFCASSARQGPTEAFFGQGTRLTVV.

This clonotype was seen ten or more times. The V and J genes are TRBV28 and TRBJ2-6; 11 bases align to TRBD2. Germline values: CDR1 MDHEN, CDR2 SYDVKM. Trimming took 8 bases from V and 0 from J; bases not matched to a gene: 0. The CDR3 is 15 amino acids. The CDR3 reads CASGTSGSGANVLTF. The CDR3 nucleotides read TGTGCCAGCGGGACTAGCGGCTCTGGGGCCAACGTCCTGACTTTC.

There are a few counts of this clonotype. The chain carries TRBV20-1 and TRBJ1-5; TRBD1 is a possible D gene (6 bases). The CDR3 consists of 15 residues. The V gene's germline CDR1 is DFQATT and CDR2 SNEGSKA (reference sequence). The V gene lost 0 bases and the J gene lost 7 bases, with 16 bases spanning the gap. Written as DNA, the CDR3 is TGCAGTGCTAGAGATCGTAGGGGGTCTCGACAGCCCCAGCATTTT. It encodes CSARDRRGSRQPQHF.

A few counts support this clonotype. The V call is TRBV2, the J call TRBJ1-5; D may be TRBD1 (6 bases). Germline V gene lookup returns CDR1 SNHLY and CDR2 FYNNEI. V lost 7 bases to trimming and J lost 4 bases, with 11 bases between them. The CDR3 loop spans 13 amino acids. CDR3 residues: CASKTGTNQPQHF. The CDR3 bases are TGTGCCAGCAAGACAGGAACTAATCAGCCCCAGCATTTT. Together with reference TRBV2 and TRBJ1-5, the CDR3 gives the full variable domain: EPEVTQTPSHQVTQMGQEVILRCVPISNHLYFYWYRQILGQKVEFLVSFYNNEISEKSEIFDDQFSVERPDGSNFTLKIRSTKLEDSAMYFCASKTGTNQPQHFGDGTRLSIL.

Only one count was recorded for this clonotype. One junction end does not reproduce the germline sequence, and a read error may be involved. The J gene is TRBJ2-5, the V gene TRBV30; maybe TRBD2 (6 bases). Germline loops: CDR1 GTSNPN, CDR2 SVGIG (reference sequence). This CDR3 has 13 residues. The CDR3 spells CDWTTGTWETQYF. The CDR3 region has the DNA TGTGACTGGACTACCGGGACTTGGGAGACCCAGTACTTC.

This clonotype was seen at least ten times. The chain carries TRBV5-6 and TRBJ2-5; tentatively, D is TRBD2 (5 bases). This CDR3 contains 14 residues. The germline V and J ends were trimmed by 6 bases and 1 base, with 13 bases remaining between them. Per germline, CDR1 SGHDT and CDR2 YYEEEE. CDR3 in amino acids: CASTTGSGQETQYF. The CDR3 DNA is TGTGCCAGCACCACTGGAAGCGGCCAAGAGACCCAGTACTTC.

This clonotype has just a few counts. The chain has TRBV6-1 and TRBJ1-4; D is undetermined. This CDR3 comprises 14 residues. Germline V gives CDR1 MNHNS, CDR2 SASEGT. Trimming cost V 6 bases and J 6 bases, with 14 bases left between them. The CDR3 sequence: CASSPIRSDEKLFF. For the CDR3, the DNA is TGTGCCAGCAGCCCGATCCGGTCTGATGAAAAACTGTTTTTT.

This clonotype was observed many times. This chain links TRBV10-3 with TRBJ2-3, with TRBD2 matching over 8 bases. The CDR3 sequence is 16 residues long. Germline V gives CDR1 ENHRY, CDR2 SYGVKD. V gave up 2 bases and J gave up 0 bases; unmatched junction bases: 4. In DNA, the CDR3 is TGTGCCATCAGTGAGGCGGCTAGCGGGAGCACAGATACGCAGTATTTT. Protein sequence: CAISEAASGSTDTQYF.

This clonotype appeared many times. The V gene is TRBV29-1, the J gene TRBJ2-3, with D possibly being TRBD1 (6 bases). Germline V gives CDR1 SQVTM, CDR2 ANQGSEA. The V end was cut by 1 base, the J end by 3 bases, with 11 bases between. CDR3 size: 14 residues. For the CDR3, the DNA is TGCAGCGTTGAAGCAGGGGCTACGACAGATACGCAGTATTTT. As protein: CSVEAGATTDTQYF.

The rearrangement uses TRBV27 and TRBJ2-5; 9 bases match TRBD2. V lost 6 bases and J lost 7; bases outside the gene matches: 18. Germline values: CDR1 MNHEY, CDR2 SMNVEV (reference sequence). There are 17 residues in the CDR3. Written as DNA, the CDR3 is TGTGCCAGCAGGGGGGAAGTCCGAGCGGGAGGATTCGGGACCCAGTACTTC. Translating it yields CASRGEVRAGGFGTQYF.

This clonotype was recorded a few times. The chain combines TRBV20-1 with TRBJ2-3; TRBD1 aligns across 8 bases. The V gene's germline CDR1 is DFQATT and CDR2 SNEGSKA (reference sequence). The CDR3 extends over 16 amino acids. Trimming removed 3 bases from V and 2 bases from J; junction bases left unmatched: 10. CDR3 sequence: CSASARQGQITDTQYF. The CDR3 DNA is TGCAGTGCTAGCGCCCGACAGGGGCAAATCACAGATACGCAGTATTTT.

This clonotype appeared a few times. V is TRBV6-6 and J is TRBJ2-7, with 9 nucleotides matching TRBD2. CDR3 length equals 15 residues. V lost 0 bases and J lost 3; bases outside the gene matches: 3. The germline V gene encodes CDR1 MNHNY and CDR2 SVGAGI (reference sequence). Here the CDR3 DNA reads TGTGCCAGCAGTTACTCTAGCGGGAGAGGCTACGAGCAGTACTTC. It encodes CASSYSSGRGYEQYF.

In its sample, this clonotype was seen many times. V usage is TRBV6-1 and J usage is TRBJ1-2; no clear D gene. The CDR3 runs 14 residues. Germline values: CDR1 MNHNS, CDR2 SASEGT. V was cut by 5 bases and J by 7 bases, with 17 bases left in between. The CDR3 loop reads CASSPTAQPGGYTF. As DNA, the CDR3 is TGTGCCAGCAGTCCGACGGCCCAACCCGGTGGCTACACCTTC.

V is TRBV6-1 and J is TRBJ1-5, with a possible D match to TRBD1 (6 bases). Germline V gene sequence: CDR1 MNHNS, CDR2 SASEGT. The CDR3 spans 15 residues. The ends were cut back, 8 bases at V and 3 bases at J, with 17 bases in the middle. The CDR3 DNA reads TGTGCCAGCGTTCATCAGGGACAAGCCAATCAGCCCCAGCATTTT. This encodes CASVHQGQANQPQHF.

J is TRBJ1-4 and V is TRBV4-3; D not resolved. V was pared by 3 bases and J by 4 bases, with 15 bases between. Germline-derived CDR1 and CDR2 are LGHNA and YSLEER. This CDR3 contains 16 residues. The CDR3 reads CASSHYDRAVNEKLFF. Written as DNA, the CDR3 is TGCGCCAGCAGCCATTATGACCGGGCCGTTAATGAAAAACTGTTTTTT.